Presented here are 10 T cell receptor beta chains from one specimen sequenced in a study of blood T cell repertoires in COVID-19. Clones were read by immunoSEQ multiplex PCR, and TCRdb kept only the in-frame ones, dropping some. The table shows some 270,000 clones, with roughly 88% occurring only once. The sequencing input was PBMCs or T cells enriched from blood (not recorded which). The receptors here all came from a woman in her twenties or thirties who had recovered from COVID-19.

The genes are TRBV6-1 and TRBJ1-2, with 11 positions matching TRBD1. The V gene end was trimmed by 0 bases and the J gene end by 3 bases; junction bases not matched to a gene: 3. The CDR3 loop spans 16 amino acids. The germline gives CDR1 MNHNS, CDR2 SASEGT. The CDR3 protein is CASSEAGTGGHYGYTF. CDR3 in DNA: TGTGCCAGCAGTGAAGCAGGGACAGGGGGTCACTATGGCTACACCTTC.

The chain has TRBV7-8 and TRBJ2-3, with D maybe TRBD2 (6 bases). The CDR3 consists of 16 residues. V was cut by 6 bases and J by 4 bases, with 20 bases left in between. Germline V lookup: CDR1 SGHVS, CDR2 FQNEAQ. CDR3 residues: CASRPRWIGGSDTQYF. Written as DNA, the CDR3 is TGTGCCAGCAGACCCCGGTGGATTGGGGGGTCAGATACGCAGTATTTT.

The chain employs TRBV20-1 and TRBJ2-5; D is unclear. CDR3 length: 11 amino acids. V was cut by 4 bases and J by 5 bases, with 8 bases left in between. Germline V gene lookup returns CDR1 DFQATT and CDR2 SNEGSKA (reference sequence). CDR3 bases: TGCAGTGCTAAGAGGCGGGAGACCCAGTACTTC. It yields the protein CSAKRRETQYF.

This chain links TRBV28 with TRBJ2-4; a possible D gene is TRBD2 (5 bases). This CDR3 region has 16 residues. Trimming shortened V by 0 bases and J by 0 bases, and 9 bases separated the two germline ends. Per the germline V gene, CDR1 is MDHEN and CDR2 is SYDVKM. In nucleotides, the CDR3 is TGTGCCAGCAGTTTATGGCCTCGGGGAGCCAAAAACATTCAGTACTTC. This encodes CASSLWPRGAKNIQYF.

This chain links TRBV28 with TRBJ1-2; TRBD1 matches 9 bases. V shed 5 bases, J shed 12 bases, and the junction held 16 bases outside the gene matches. The CDR3 loop spans 15 amino acids. Germline V gives CDR1 MDHEN, CDR2 SYDVKM. The CDR3: CASSPPGQGMRVHTF. The CDR3 nucleotides are TGTGCCAGCAGTCCGCCTGGACAGGGGATGAGGGTGCACACCTTC.

This chain links TRBV6-1 with TRBJ1-4; D remains ambiguous. The CDR3 is 17 amino acids. V was clipped by 4 bases and J by 5 bases, with 20 bases between them. In germline, CDR1 is MNHNS, CDR2 SASEGT. The CDR3 sequence is CASSGTRDSERNEKLFF. The CDR3 bases are TGTGCCAGCAGTGGAACACGTGACTCAGAACGAAATGAAAAACTGTTTTTT.

V gene TRBV5-1 combines with J gene TRBJ1-5, with a weak D call TRBD1 (6 bases). The CDR3 consists of 15 residues. Germline V gene sequence: CDR1 SGHRS, CDR2 YFSETQ. V gave up 2 bases and J gave up 7 bases, with 16 bases separating them. In DNA form, the CDR3 reads TGCGCCAGCAGCTTCTGGCAGGGGCCGAACCAGCCCCAGCATTTT. It specifies CASSFWQGPNQPQHF. The complete variable domain, with remaining parts taken from reference TRBV5-1 and TRBJ1-5, reads KAGVTQTPRYLIKTRGQQVTLSCSPISGHRSVSWYQQTPGQGLQFLFEYFSETQRNKGNFPGRFSGRQFSNSRSEMNVSTLELGDSALYLCASSFWQGPNQPQHFGDGTRLSIL.

This clone was observed a single time. This chain links TRBV5-4 with TRBJ1-2; no firm D call. The CDR3 loop spans 13 amino acids. V was clipped by 2 bases and J by 3 bases, with 8 bases between them. Germline V CDR1 and CDR2: SGHNT, YYREEE (reference sequence). The CDR3, as DNA: TGTGCCAGCAGCTTCGACGGGGACTATGGCTACACCTTC. Translated, it gives CASSFDGDYGYTF.

V usage is TRBV27 and J usage is TRBJ1-1, with D maybe TRBD1 (5 bases). Germline V lookup: CDR1 MNHEY, CDR2 SMNVEV (reference sequence). CDR3 size: 14 residues. Trimming pared 3 bases from V and 4 bases from J, leaving 12 bases between. In DNA, the CDR3 is TGTGCCAGCAGTTTGTCCGACAGTTCCACTGAAGCTTTCTTT. Amino acids: CASSLSDSSTEAFF.

The chain is built from TRBV10-2 and TRBJ2-2; D not resolved. Trimming cost V 1 base and J 1 base, with 13 bases left between them. The CDR3 loop spans 17 amino acids. Per germline, CDR1 WSHSY and CDR2 SAAADI. CDR3 protein: CASSEWRAGLNTGELFF. As DNA, the CDR3 is TGCGCCAGCAGTGAGTGGAGAGCCGGATTGAACACCGGGGAGCTGTTTTTT.